This T cell receptor (beta chain) was sequenced during a study of cytomegalovirus exposure and HLA in healthy donors (dated by TCRdb to about 2017). The study in broad terms: In an earlier analysis of 587 of the donors, around 290 Gb of sequence data and just under 120 million unique TCR beta sequences from about 179 million T cells were reported. Typing coverage differed by locus: A, B, C, DRB1 and DQB1 were typed in roughly 620-630 donors, DQA1 in approximately 520, DPA1 in over 600, and DPB1 in 472. In an earlier analysis of 500 to 650 of the donors, high-throughput TCR beta sequencing was used to judge whether each TCR beta V gene segment behaved as functional or pseudogenic. An early release covering some 640 HLA-typed donors comprised around 300 gigabases of sequencing data and around 80 million unique TCR sequences. The study profiled the T cell repertoires of around 700 subjects by immunosequencing and related them to cytomegalovirus serostatus. To predict cytomegalovirus infection status, the study combined high-throughput TCR immunosequencing, statistical association of individual TCRs with disease status, and machine learning. A separate validation cohort of roughly 110 different subjects was used in addition to the roughly 700-subject first cohort. A few DR-DQ haplotypes were handled as single units for association and clustering because linkage in the cohort was strong. Among the approximately 400 genotyped donors, under 90% belonged to the genetic ancestry cluster associated with self-reported Caucasian donors. HLA typing covered class I and class II loci at four-digit resolution. Donor age, sex, ethnicity and CMV serostatus were compiled together with the repertoire data. The study aimed to test whether cataloging public T cell receptors could reveal signatures of past pathogen exposure. Every discovery cohort repertoire had been produced on one sequencing platform. Rather than drawing on any new phenotypic data, the later analysis identified candidate immune exposures from TCR beta sequences and the way those sequences occurred across donors. In a later analysis, previously published TCR beta repertoires from 666 donors were re-analyzed and high-resolution HLA genotyping was added so that TCR occurrence patterns could be studied. Among 398 genotyped donors of the cohort, an average of around 240,000 unique TCR beta nucleotide sequences were sequenced per donor, roughly 18% of them non-productive. In a later genetic analysis, genome-wide SNP genotypes for about 55% of the 666 donors were used, and that subset was treated as a discovery cohort. Overall study outcomes, separate from this receptor: According to a later analysis, parvovirus B19, influenza, CMV and Epstein-Barr virus appeared linked to several top co-occurrence clusters. Assigning TCR associations to individual alleles was difficult when HLA alleles, especially DR and DQ, strongly co-occurred. Some IMGT-functional V segments, including TRBV6-2 and TRBV6-3, could not be distinguished by the 87-base-pair reads and were therefore excluded. In a later genetic analysis, a missense DCLRE1C variant was associated with V-gene and J-gene trimming of TCR beta chains, and the association was replicated in an independent cohort. In vitro tests confirmed that three of the cytomegalovirus-associated TCR beta chains recognize cytomegalovirus antigens. HLA typing was unavailable for some donors at each locus, so association tests used only the typed subset. In a later analysis, TCR association rates were found to vary across HLA loci, with the most associated TCRs seen for DRB1 alleles and the fewest for HLA-C alleles. While some public TCRs were present in many individuals, most TCR sequences turned up only very rarely across donors. The classifier was reported to diagnose cytomegalovirus status with high specificity and sensitivity in both the original cohort and the validation cohort. In a later analysis, most CMV-associated TCR beta chains were found to appear HLA-restricted, with HLA associations seemingly driven largely by CMV exposure. Roughly uniform sequencing depth across donors was assumed in presence/absence analyses, although this assumption may not hold. Specific HLA alleles were associated with some 15,000 TCR beta sequences at a false discovery rate of 0.05 in a later analysis. In a later genetic analysis, fewer N-insertions in productive TCRs were reported among donors in an Asian-associated ancestry cluster than the roughly 700-donor mean. This cohort had only TCR beta chains sequenced, and the lack of alpha or paired-chain data limited which features could be detected. The study gave a list of 150 to 200 TCR beta chains associated with cytomegalovirus. In a later analysis, HLA-associated TCR beta chains showed more clonal expansion and lower generation probabilities than non-associated chains that were equally common. According to the authors, the approach could potentially be generalized to other disease states and immunological phenotypes. In an earlier analysis of approximately 590 of the donors, most TCR beta V segments appeared in productive rearrangements about 87% or about 30% of the time, broadly matching IMGT annotations. Because counts were too low, roughly 18 rarely observed V segments, including chromosome 9 orphons, were left out of the earlier analysis of some 600 of the donors. Linkage disequilibrium might explain the correlated functional status among segregating V segments, but an unknown experimental factor could not be ruled out. A further reported finding was that TCR beta sequences accurately predicted the HLA-A and HLA-B alleles for most subjects in the first cohort. CMV serostatus was the only immune exposure information available for the cohort. A cluster of highly shared sequence variants was judged likely to be a technical artifact of the sequencing pipeline.

The cohort consisted of hundreds of healthy bone marrow donors. At the time of sampling, all cohort members were nominally healthy, though unrecorded immune exposures were likely present. The donor was CMV seropositive and was included in the group of some 290 seropositive cohort members. Each donor provided a peripheral blood sample, and peripheral blood mononuclear cells were used for TCR beta sequencing. Genomic DNA was extracted from the blood cell samples with the Qiagen DNeasy Blood Extraction Kit. Concerning this clone itself: The antigen it binds to is not known. One base away there is no much larger clone; base qualities are not given.

From the cysteine through the phenylalanine, the CDR3 covers 15 amino acids. Of all the DNA, just the CDR3 is kept, 45 bases in frame from base 1. V is cut back by 0 bases and J by 7 bases, with 7 bases in the junction unmatched. Looking up the germline V gene yields CDR1 LGHNA and CDR2 YSLEER. The method was the immunoSEQ multiplex PCR assay. For the multiplex PCR, a mixture combining 60 forward primers for TCR Vbeta segments and 13 reverse primers for TCR Jbeta segments was used. Amplification of the CDR3 region of rearranged TCR beta genes was performed with a multiplex PCR assay on genomic DNA. Amplified TCR beta libraries were sequenced as 87-base-pair reads on the Illumina HiSeq System. The study's own analysis went as follows. Across the roughly 640 repertoires, a later analysis counted tens of millions of unique TCR beta chains, 9 million to 14 million of which were shared by at least two donors. A nearest-neighbor algorithm error-corrected the raw reads and collapsed the reads into unique sequences, merging closely related sequences to remove PCR and sequencing errors. Alignment of CDR3 sequences to IMGT reference sequences was used to assign V, D and J gene segments. Each retained sequence needed at least a six-nucleotide match to both a V gene segment and a J gene segment. Rearrangements were classified as productive when the CDR3 lacked stop codons and remained in frame with V and J, and all other rearrangements were classified as non-productive. CDR3 was defined by IMGT convention, running from the second conserved V-encoded cysteine to the conserved J-encoded phenylalanine. The earlier analysis of some 540 of the donors excluded any sequence lacking an unambiguous match to a single V gene segment. In an earlier analysis of 500 to 750 of the donors, V segments were called functional above 56.7% productive rearrangements and were called segregating when the between-donor standard deviation exceeded 5%. A statistical classification framework was developed to diagnose cytomegalovirus status using the catalog of TCR beta chain sequences. V and J gene assignment, in a later analysis, came from comparing TCR nucleotide sequences with IMGT/GENE-DB human TR gene sequences. A later analysis assigned CDR3 sequences and most-parsimonious VDJ recombination scenarios with the TCRdist pipeline. A later analysis defined each TCR beta chain by its CDR3 amino acid sequence plus V-gene family, and excluded reads lacking a unique V-gene family. To address suspected cross-contamination and a sequencing artifact, a later analysis removed approximately 600 highly shared, low-generation-probability nucleotide sequences. In a later analysis, a clonal expansion index for each public chain was calculated from normalized within-repertoire ranks of inferred template counts. A later analysis computed generation probabilities with a VDJ recombination model fitted to out-of-frame rearrangements, and checked the results against IGoR. Hypergeometric tests were used in a later analysis to score TCR-TCR, TCR-HLA and TCR-CMV co-occurrence, with a repertoire-size bias correction applied to the TCR pairs. A later analysis estimated false discovery rates by permuting HLA or CMV assignments 20 times. In a later analysis, co-occurring TCRs were grouped using DBSCAN, with TCRdist sequence similarity added in when clustering inside HLA-allele-positive subsets. Co-occurrence clustering excluded repertoires with fewer than 30,000 or more than 120,000 public chains, plus five with anomalous nucleotide sharing. The source is immuneACCESS, and TCRdb retained only in-frame sequences with V and J called. Part of the clones is not carried over; for the studies checked, unresolved V genes explain less than half of this, and the remainder is unexplained. The V and J calls and clone size are taken from that table; D and trimming were inferred from the DNA. Present in this sample are 65,000 to 95,000 clones, roughly 79% of which were seen just once. The ten top clones hold 5.5% of the sample.

Sequencing input: PBMCs. This chain joins TRBV4-3 to TRBJ1-2, and TRBD1 aligns with 8 junction nucleotides. The source is a male donor in good health and CMV-seropositive. The CDR3 is CASSQDYRGKAGYTF. The DNA sequence is given as TGCGCCAGCAGCCAAGATTACAGGGGGAAGGCTGGCTACACCTTC.